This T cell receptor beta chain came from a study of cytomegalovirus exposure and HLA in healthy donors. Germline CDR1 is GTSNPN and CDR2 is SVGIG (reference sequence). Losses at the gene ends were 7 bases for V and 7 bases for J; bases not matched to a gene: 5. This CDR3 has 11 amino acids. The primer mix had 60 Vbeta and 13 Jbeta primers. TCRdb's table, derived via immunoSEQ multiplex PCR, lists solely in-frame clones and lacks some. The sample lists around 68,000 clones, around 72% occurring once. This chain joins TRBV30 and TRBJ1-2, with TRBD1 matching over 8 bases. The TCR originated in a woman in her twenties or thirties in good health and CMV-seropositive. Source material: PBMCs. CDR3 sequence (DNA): TGTGCCTTCGACAGGGGTGTTGGCTACACCTTC. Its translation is CAFDRGVGYTF.